This T cell receptor beta chain was captured in a study of cytomegalovirus exposure and HLA in healthy donors. In the PCR, 60 Vbeta and 13 Jbeta primers were used. Source study methods: Among the unique TCR beta chains that a later analysis counted, 75 million to 85 million in all, roughly 11 million were shared. Sequencing was performed with immunoSEQ multiplex PCR; in TCRdb, only in-frame clones are kept and a portion is missing. V, J and clone size reflect that table, while D and trimming were determined from the DNA. This repertoire includes roughly 120,000 clones. This CDR3 is built from 15 residues. Trimming removed 3 bases from V and 8 bases from J; junction bases left unmatched: 6. Germline V lookup: CDR1 MNHEY, CDR2 SMNVEV (reference sequence).

The chain combines TRBV27 with TRBJ1-4; 10 bases fit TRBD1. The sequence was collected from a man in his forties in good health and CMV-seronegative. The sample consisted of PBMCs. As DNA, the CDR3 is TGTGCCAGCAGTTTCTCCGGGACAGGGGCCGAAAAACTGTTTTTT. The encoded protein is CASSFSGTGAEKLFF. The whole variable domain, remainder taken from reference TRBV27 and TRBJ1-4, is EAQVTQNPRYLITVTGKKLTVTCSQNMNHEYMSWYRQDPGLGLRQIYYSMNVEVTDKGDVPEGYKVSRKEKRNFPLILESPSPNQTSLYFCASSFSGTGAEKLFFGSGTQLSVL.